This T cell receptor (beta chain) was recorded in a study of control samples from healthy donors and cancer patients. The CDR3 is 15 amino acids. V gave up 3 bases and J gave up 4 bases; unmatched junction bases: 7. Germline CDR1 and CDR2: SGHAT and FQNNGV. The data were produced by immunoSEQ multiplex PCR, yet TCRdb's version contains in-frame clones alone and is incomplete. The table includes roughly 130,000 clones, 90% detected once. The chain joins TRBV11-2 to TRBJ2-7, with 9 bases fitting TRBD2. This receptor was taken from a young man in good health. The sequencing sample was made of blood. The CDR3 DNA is TGTGCCAGCAGCTTCCGGCTAGCGGGGATGTACGAGCAGTACTTC. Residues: CASSFRLAGMYEQYF.